This TCR beta chain was obtained from a study of blood T cell repertoires in COVID-19. Study overall: COVID-19 samples, acute and convalescent, were from the United States, Italy and Spain.

A word on this clone: The sample holds other DNA sequences that translate to the same CDR3.

Authors' data handling: Reference gene primer amplification gave nucleated cell count estimates. Method: immunoSEQ multiplex PCR; TCRdb's copy keeps in-frame clones and lacks some. V and J calls and clone size are given by that table; D and trimming were obtained from the DNA. The sample has just over 650,000 clones; about 87% are singletons. Germline CDR1 reads LNHDA; CDR2 reads SQIVND (reference sequence). The CDR3 loop spans 14 amino acids. The V end was cut by 3 bases, the J end by 1 base, with 6 bases between. V gene TRBV19 combines with J gene TRBJ2-2; D is undetermined. The sequence came from a woman aged 18-29 years with acute or convalescent COVID-19. The source material was peripheral blood. The CDR3 loop is CASSIGVNTGELFF. DNA of the CDR3: TGTGCCAGTAGTATCGGAGTGAACACCGGGGAGCTGTTTTTT. Filled out from reference TRBV19 and TRBJ2-2, the complete variable domain reads DGGITQSPKYLFRKEGQNVTLSCEQNLNHDAMYWYRQDPGQGLRLIYYSQIVNDFQKGDIAEGYSVSREKKESFPLTVTSAQKNPTAFYLCASSIGVNTGELFFGEGSRLTVL.